The TCR beta chain described here comes from a study of T cells in Graves' hyperthyroidism and ophthalmopathy. There were TCR beta CDR3 regions amplified from RNA transcripts. First-round RT-PCR with HTBI primers amplified the TCR CDR3 region. TCRdb reanalysed the multiplex PCR reads using MiXCR and keeps one entry per CDR3 protein. The table lists a few hundred thousand distinct CDR3 sequences, roughly 15% of them singletons. With duration under 3 months, ophthalmopathy was active: Clinical Activity Score at least 3, NOSPECS at least 4. Uncontrolled infections, other autoimmune diseases, pregnancy or lactation led to exclusion of patients. For the diagnoses, clinical symptoms, serum thyroxine and TRAb, thyroid ultrasound and orbital computed tomography were used. Trimming at V came to 0 bases and at J to 10 bases, leaving 8 bases not matched to a gene. Germline V CDR1 and CDR2: MNHEY, SVGAGI. This CDR3 comprises 16 residues.

On this clonotype itself: Its target is unknown.

Findings of the study overall: Most clonotypes that expanded in the thyroid above 0.001 also showed up in blood.

The sequence derives from a woman younger than 45 with Graves' ophthalmopathy. The sequencing input was blood. V gene TRBV6-5 combines with J gene TRBJ2-1; 11 nucleotides line up with TRBD2. This CDR3 reads CASSYSQLRLAGEQFF. In nucleotides, the CDR3 is TGTGCCAGCAGTTACTCCCAGTTACGACTAGCGGGGGAGCAGTTCTTC.